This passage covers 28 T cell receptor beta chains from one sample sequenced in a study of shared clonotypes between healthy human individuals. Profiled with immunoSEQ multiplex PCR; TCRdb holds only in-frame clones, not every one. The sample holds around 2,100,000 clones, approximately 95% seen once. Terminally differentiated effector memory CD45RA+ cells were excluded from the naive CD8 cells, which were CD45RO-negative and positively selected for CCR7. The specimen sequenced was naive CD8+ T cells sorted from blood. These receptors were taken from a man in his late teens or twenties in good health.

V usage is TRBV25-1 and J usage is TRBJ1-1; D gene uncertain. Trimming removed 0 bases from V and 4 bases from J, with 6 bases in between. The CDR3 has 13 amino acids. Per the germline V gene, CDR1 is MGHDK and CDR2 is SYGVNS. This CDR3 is CASSEYPGTEAFF. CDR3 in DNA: TGTGCCAGCAGTGAATATCCCGGCACTGAAGCTTTCTTT.

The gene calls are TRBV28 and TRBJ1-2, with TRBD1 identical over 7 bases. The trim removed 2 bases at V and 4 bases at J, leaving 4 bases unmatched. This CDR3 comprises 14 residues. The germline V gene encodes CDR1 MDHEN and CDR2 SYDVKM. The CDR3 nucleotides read TGTGCCAGCAGTTTAGGCACAGGGGTCTATGGCTACACCTTC. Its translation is CASSLGTGVYGYTF.

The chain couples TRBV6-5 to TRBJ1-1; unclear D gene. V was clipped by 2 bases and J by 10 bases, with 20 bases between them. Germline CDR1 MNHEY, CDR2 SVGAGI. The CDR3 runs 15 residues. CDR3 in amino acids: CASSYALGGQAGAFF. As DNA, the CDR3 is TGTGCCAGCAGTTACGCCCTAGGTGGGCAGGCCGGAGCTTTCTTT.

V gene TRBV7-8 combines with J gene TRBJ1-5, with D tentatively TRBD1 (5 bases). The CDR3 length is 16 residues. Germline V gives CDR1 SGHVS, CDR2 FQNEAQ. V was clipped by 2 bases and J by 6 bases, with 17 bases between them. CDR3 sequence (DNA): TGTGCCAGCAGCTTATGGGCCAGGGAGGTTGGTCAGCCCCAGCATTTT. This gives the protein CASSLWAREVGQPQHF.

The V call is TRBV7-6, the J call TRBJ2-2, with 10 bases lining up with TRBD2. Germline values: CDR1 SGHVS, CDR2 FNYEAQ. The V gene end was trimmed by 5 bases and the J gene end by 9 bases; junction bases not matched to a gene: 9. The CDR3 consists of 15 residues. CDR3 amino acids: CASSVEASGSWELFF. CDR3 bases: TGTGCCAGCAGCGTAGAAGCTAGCGGGAGCTGGGAGCTGTTTTTT.

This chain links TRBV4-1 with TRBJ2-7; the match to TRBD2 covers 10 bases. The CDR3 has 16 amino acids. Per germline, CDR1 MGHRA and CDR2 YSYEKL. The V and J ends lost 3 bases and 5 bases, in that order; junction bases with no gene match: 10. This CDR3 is CASSHELAGVSDEQYF. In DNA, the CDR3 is TGCGCCAGCAGCCATGAGCTAGCGGGAGTATCCGACGAGCAGTACTTC.

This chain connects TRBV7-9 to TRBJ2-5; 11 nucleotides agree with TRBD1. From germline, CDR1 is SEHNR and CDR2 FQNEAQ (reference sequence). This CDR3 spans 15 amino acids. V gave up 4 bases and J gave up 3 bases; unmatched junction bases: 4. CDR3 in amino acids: CASSYRDRGEETQYF. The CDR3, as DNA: TGTGCCAGCAGCTACCGGGACAGGGGGGAAGAGACCCAGTACTTC.

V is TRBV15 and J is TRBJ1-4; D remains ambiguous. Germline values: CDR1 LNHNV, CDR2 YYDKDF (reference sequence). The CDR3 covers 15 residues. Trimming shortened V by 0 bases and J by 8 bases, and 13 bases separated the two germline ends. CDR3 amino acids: CATSRDRETREKLFF. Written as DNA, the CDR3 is TGTGCCACCAGCAGAGATCGGGAGACACGGGAAAAACTGTTTTTT. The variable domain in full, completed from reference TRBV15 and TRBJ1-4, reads DAMVIQNPRYQVTQFGKPVTLSCSQTLNHNVMYWYQQKSSQAPKLLFHYYDKDFNNEADTPDNFQSRRPNTSFCFLDIRSPGLGDTAMYLCATSRDRETREKLFFGSGTQLSVL.

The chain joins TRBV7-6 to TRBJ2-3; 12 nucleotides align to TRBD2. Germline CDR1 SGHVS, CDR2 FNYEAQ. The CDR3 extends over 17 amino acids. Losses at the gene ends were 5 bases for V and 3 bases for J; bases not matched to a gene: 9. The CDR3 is CASSPGTSGYLTDTQYF. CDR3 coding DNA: TGTGCCAGCAGCCCCGGGACTAGCGGGTATCTGACAGATACGCAGTATTTT.

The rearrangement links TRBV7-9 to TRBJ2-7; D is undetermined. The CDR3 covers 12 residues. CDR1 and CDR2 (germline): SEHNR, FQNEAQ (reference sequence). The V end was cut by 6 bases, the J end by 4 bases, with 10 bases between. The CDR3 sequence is CASRQMGYEQYF. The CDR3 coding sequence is TGTGCCAGCAGGCAGATGGGGTACGAGCAGTACTTC.

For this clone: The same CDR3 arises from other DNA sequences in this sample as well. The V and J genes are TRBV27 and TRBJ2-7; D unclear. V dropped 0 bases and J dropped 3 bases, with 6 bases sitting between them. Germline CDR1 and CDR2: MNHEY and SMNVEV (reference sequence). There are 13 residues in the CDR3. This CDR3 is CASSLSSHYEQYF. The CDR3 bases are TGTGCCAGCAGTTTATCATCACACTACGAGCAGTACTTC.

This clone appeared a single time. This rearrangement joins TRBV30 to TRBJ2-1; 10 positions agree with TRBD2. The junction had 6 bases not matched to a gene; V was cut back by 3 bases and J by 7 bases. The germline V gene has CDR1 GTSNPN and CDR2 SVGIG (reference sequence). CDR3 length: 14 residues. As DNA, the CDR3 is TGTGCCTGGAGCCCTAGCGGGAGTGCGAATGAGCAGTTCTTC. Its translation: CAWSPSGSANEQFF.

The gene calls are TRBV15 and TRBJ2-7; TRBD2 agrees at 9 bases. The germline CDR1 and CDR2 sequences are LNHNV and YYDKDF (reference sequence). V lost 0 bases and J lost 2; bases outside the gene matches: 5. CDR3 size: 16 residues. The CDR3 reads CATSREGTSRTYEQYF. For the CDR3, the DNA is TGTGCCACCAGCAGAGAAGGGACTAGCAGAACCTACGAGCAGTACTTC. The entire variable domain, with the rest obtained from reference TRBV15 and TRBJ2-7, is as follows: DAMVIQNPRYQVTQFGKPVTLSCSQTLNHNVMYWYQQKSSQAPKLLFHYYDKDFNNEADTPDNFQSRRPNTSFCFLDIRSPGLGDTAMYLCATSREGTSRTYEQYFGPGTRLTVT.

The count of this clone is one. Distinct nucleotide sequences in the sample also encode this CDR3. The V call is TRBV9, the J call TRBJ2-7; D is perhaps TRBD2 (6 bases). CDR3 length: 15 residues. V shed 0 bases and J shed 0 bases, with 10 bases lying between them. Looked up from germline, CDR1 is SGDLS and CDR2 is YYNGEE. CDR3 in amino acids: CASSVGGASSYEQYF. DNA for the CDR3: TGTGCCAGCAGCGTAGGCGGGGCCAGCTCCTACGAGCAGTACTTC.

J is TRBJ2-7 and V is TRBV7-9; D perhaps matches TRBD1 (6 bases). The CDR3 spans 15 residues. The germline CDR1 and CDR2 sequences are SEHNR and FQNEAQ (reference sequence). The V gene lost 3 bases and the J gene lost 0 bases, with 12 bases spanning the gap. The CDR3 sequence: CASSFRDTTSYEQYF. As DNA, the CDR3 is TGTGCCAGCAGCTTCCGGGACACCACCTCCTACGAGCAGTACTTC.

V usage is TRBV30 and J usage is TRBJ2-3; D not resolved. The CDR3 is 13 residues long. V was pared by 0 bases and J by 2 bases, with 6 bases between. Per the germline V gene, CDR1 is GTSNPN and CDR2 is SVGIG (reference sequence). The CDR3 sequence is CAWSVAYTDTQYF. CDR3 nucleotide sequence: TGTGCCTGGAGTGTGGCCTACACAGATACGCAGTATTTT. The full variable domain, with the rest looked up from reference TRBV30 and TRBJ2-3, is SQTIHQWPATLVQPVGSPLSLECTVEGTSNPNLYWYRQAAGRGLQLLFYSVGIGQISSEVPQNLSASRPQDRQFILSSKKLLLSDSGFYLCAWSVAYTDTQYFGPGTRLTVL.

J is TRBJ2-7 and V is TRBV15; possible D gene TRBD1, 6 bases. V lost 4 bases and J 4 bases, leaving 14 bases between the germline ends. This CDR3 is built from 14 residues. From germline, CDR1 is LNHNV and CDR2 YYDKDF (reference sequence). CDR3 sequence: CATSTGTPSYEQYF. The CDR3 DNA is TGTGCCACCAGCACCGGGACACCATCTTACGAGCAGTACTTC. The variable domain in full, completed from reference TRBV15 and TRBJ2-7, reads DAMVIQNPRYQVTQFGKPVTLSCSQTLNHNVMYWYQQKSSQAPKLLFHYYDKDFNNEADTPDNFQSRRPNTSFCFLDIRSPGLGDTAMYLCATSTGTPSYEQYFGPGTRLTVT.

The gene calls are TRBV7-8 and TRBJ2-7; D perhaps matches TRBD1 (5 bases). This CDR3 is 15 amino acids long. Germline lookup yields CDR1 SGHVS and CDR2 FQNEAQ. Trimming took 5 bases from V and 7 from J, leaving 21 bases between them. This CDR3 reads CASSPEGVYKGEQYF. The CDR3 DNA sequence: TGTGCCAGCAGCCCTGAAGGGGTCTACAAGGGGGAGCAGTACTTC.

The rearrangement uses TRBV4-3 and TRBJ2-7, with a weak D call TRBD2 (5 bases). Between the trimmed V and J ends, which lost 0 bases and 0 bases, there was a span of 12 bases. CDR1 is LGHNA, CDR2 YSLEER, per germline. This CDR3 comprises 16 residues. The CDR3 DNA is TGCGCCAGCAGCCAAGATCGGGATTGGGACTCCTACGAGCAGTACTTC. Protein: CASSQDRDWDSYEQYF.

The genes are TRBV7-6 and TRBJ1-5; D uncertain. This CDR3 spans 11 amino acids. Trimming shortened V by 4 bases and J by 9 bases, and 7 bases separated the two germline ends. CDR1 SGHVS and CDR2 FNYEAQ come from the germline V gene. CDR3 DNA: TGTGCCAGCAGCTCAGAAGGGCCCCAGCATTTT. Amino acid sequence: CASSSEGPQHF.

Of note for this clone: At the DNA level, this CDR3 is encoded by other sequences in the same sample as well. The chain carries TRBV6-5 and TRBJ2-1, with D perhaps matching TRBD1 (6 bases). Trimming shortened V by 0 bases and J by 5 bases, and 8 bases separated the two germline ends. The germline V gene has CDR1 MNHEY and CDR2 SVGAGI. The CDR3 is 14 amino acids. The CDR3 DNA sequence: TGTGCCAGCAGTTACTCATCAGGGGACAATGAGCAGTTCTTC. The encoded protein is CASSYSSGDNEQFF.

CDR3 in amino acids: CASSQLAGGETQYF. In nucleotides, the CDR3 is TGTGCCAGCAGCCAACTAGCGGGAGGAGAGACCCAGTACTTC. The genes are TRBV7-8 and TRBJ2-5; TRBD2 matches 12 bases. V lost 5 bases, J lost 4 bases, and 2 bases stayed unmatched. This CDR3 has 14 amino acids. In germline, CDR1 is SGHVS, CDR2 FQNEAQ.

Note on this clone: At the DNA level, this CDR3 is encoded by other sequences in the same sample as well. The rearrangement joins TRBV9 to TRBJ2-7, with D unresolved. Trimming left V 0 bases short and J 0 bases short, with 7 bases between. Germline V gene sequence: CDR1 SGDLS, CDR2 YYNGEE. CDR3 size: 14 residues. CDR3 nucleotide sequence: TGTGCCAGCAGCGTAGGCCCGAGCTCCTACGAGCAGTACTTC. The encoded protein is CASSVGPSSYEQYF.

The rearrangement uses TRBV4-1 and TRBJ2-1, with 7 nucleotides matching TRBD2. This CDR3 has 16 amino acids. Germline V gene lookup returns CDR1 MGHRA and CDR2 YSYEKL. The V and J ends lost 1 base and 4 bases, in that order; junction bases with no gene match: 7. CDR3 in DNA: TGCGCCAGCAGCCAAGCTCTGGGACTATTATACAATGAGCAGTTCTTC. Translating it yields CASSQALGLLYNEQFF.

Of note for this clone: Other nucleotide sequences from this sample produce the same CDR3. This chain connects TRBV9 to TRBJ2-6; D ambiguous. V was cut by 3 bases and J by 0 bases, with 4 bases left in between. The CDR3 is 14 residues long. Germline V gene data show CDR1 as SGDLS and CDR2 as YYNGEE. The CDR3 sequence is CASSGGSGANVLTF. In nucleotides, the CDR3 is TGTGCCAGCAGCGGAGGCTCTGGGGCCAACGTCCTGACTTTC.

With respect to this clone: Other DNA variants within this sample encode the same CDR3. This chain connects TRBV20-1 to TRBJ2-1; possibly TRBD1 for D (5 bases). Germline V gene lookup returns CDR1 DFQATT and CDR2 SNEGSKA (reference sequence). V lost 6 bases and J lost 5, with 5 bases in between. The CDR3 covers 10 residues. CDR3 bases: TGCAGTGCCAGGGACAATGAGCAGTTCTTC. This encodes CSARDNEQFF.

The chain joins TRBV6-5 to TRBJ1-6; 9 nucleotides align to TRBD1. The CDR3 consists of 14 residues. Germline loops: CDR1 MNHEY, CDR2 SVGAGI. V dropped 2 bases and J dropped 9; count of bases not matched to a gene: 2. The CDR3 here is CASSYGTGISPLHF. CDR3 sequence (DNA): TGTGCCAGCAGTTACGGGACAGGGATTTCACCCCTCCACTTT.

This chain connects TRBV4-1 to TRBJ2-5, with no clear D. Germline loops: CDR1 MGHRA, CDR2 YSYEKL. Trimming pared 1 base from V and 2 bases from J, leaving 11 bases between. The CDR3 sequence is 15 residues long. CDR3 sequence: CASSQVGLPQETQYF. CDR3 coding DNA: TGCGCCAGCAGCCAAGTAGGGTTACCACAAGAGACCCAGTACTTC.